A selection of T cell receptor beta chains follows, all from one sample in a study of T-cell memory formation after mild COVID-19. Via MiXCR, TCRdb re-called the 5' RACE reads, giving one row per CDR3 protein. The repertoire has some 110,000 distinct CDR3 sequences, roughly 12% of them found once; the top ten carry around 30%. The material sequenced was PBMCs or a T cell subset sorted from them (not recorded which). The receptors derive from an adult woman who had mild COVID-19 (a few samples of this study predate the infection). Cell type and time point are not known. Both conserved end residues are part of each CDR3. Each record gives: clone size, J gene, V gene, D gene, CDR3 protein, CDR3 DNA. A D gene is named only where the DNA matches it firmly. Clone size appears in some rows only: once, few, many, or a class for an expanded clone.

clone size: few
J gene: TRBJ1-1
V gene: TRBV7-9
D gene: TRBD1
CDR3 protein: CASSSQNRDSEAFF
CDR3 DNA: TGTGCCAGCAGCTCGCAGAATCGGGACAGTGAAGCTTTCTTT

clone size: few
J gene: TRBJ2-1
V gene: TRBV19
D gene: NA
CDR3 protein: CASSLQGNNEQFF
CDR3 DNA: TGTGCCAGTAGTTTACAGGGAAACAATGAGCAGTTCTTC

clone size: NA
J gene: TRBJ2-7
V gene: TRBV4-1
D gene: NA
CDR3 protein: CASSKPATPYEQYF
CDR3 DNA: TGCGCCAGCAGTAAACCAGCGACTCCCTACGAGCAGTACTTC

clone size: few
J gene: TRBJ2-7
V gene: TRBV4-1
D gene: TRBD1
CDR3 protein: CASSQEPGQRTYEQYF
CDR3 DNA: TGCGCCAGCAGCCAAGAACCGGGACAGCGGACTTACGAGCAGTACTTC

clone size: few
J gene: TRBJ1-1
V gene: TRBV30
D gene: NA
CDR3 protein: CAWSKGMMNTEAFF
CDR3 DNA: TGTGCCTGGAGTAAAGGCATGATGAACACTGAAGCTTTCTTT

clone size: few
J gene: TRBJ2-5
V gene: TRBV20-1
D gene: NA
CDR3 protein: CSARDILGQETQYF
CDR3 DNA: TGCAGTGCTAGAGACATTCTGGGCCAAGAGACCCAGTACTTC

clone size: NA
J gene: TRBJ2-3
V gene: TRBV7-9
D gene: TRBD2
CDR3 protein: CASSLPLAGGPATQYF
CDR3 DNA: TGTGCCAGCAGCTTACCCCTAGCGGGGGGCCCGGCTACGCAGTATTTT

clone size: NA
J gene: TRBJ2-3
V gene: TRBV19
D gene: TRBD2
CDR3 protein: CASRPLAGGTDTQYF
CDR3 DNA: TGTGCCAGTAGACCGCTAGCGGGGGGCACAGATACGCAGTATTTT

clone size: NA
J gene: TRBJ2-7
V gene: TRBV27
D gene: NA
CDR3 protein: CASSFKGYSYEQYF
CDR3 DNA: TGTGCCAGCAGTTTTAAAGGTTACTCCTACGAGCAGTACTTC

clone size: NA
J gene: TRBJ2-5
V gene: TRBV24-1
D gene: NA
CDR3 protein: CATSEDGQETQYF
CDR3 DNA: TGTGCCACCAGTGAAGATGGGCAAGAGACCCAGTACTTC

clone size: few
J gene: TRBJ2-1
V gene: TRBV5-1
D gene: NA
CDR3 protein: CASSLADIVGEQFF
CDR3 DNA: TGCGCCAGCAGCTTGGCTGATATAGTCGGTGAGCAGTTCTTC

clone size: few
J gene: TRBJ1-5
V gene: TRBV20-1
D gene: TRBD1
CDR3 protein: CSASYTGTGEQPQHF
CDR3 DNA: TGCAGTGCTAGTTATACCGGGACAGGGGAACAGCCCCAGCATTTT

clone size: many
J gene: TRBJ2-1
V gene: TRBV7-9
D gene: NA
CDR3 protein: CASSSPSSYNEQFF
CDR3 DNA: TGTGCCAGCAGCTCCCCCAGCTCCTACAATGAGCAGTTCTTC

clone size: NA
J gene: TRBJ1-2
V gene: TRBV29-1
D gene: NA
CDR3 protein: CSVEEQGLNGYTF
CDR3 DNA: TGCAGCGTTGAAGAACAGGGTCTGAATGGCTACACCTTC

clone size: NA
J gene: TRBJ2-1
V gene: TRBV20-1
D gene: NA
CDR3 protein: CSGFRTYNEQFF
CDR3 DNA: TGCAGTGGGTTCCGGACCTACAATGAGCAGTTCTTC

clone size: few
J gene: TRBJ2-1
V gene: TRBV11-2
D gene: TRBD1
CDR3 protein: CASSDTRQGSIAASEQFF
CDR3 DNA: TGTGCCAGCAGCGACACGAGACAGGGTTCTATCGCTGCAAGTGAGCAGTTCTTC

clone size: NA
J gene: TRBJ2-7
V gene: TRBV10-3
D gene: NA
CDR3 protein: CAIFGGYEQYF
CDR3 DNA: TGTGCCATCTTTGGGGGCTACGAGCAGTACTTC

clone size: NA
J gene: TRBJ1-1
V gene: TRBV10-3
D gene: TRBD1
CDR3 protein: CAISNPGTGGLNTEAFF
CDR3 DNA: TGTGCCATCAGCAACCCCGGGACAGGGGGTCTGAACACTGAAGCTTTCTTT

clone size: few
J gene: TRBJ2-7
V gene: TRBV29-1
D gene: TRBD1
CDR3 protein: CSVAGRGHLSYEQYF
CDR3 DNA: TGCAGCGTTGCTGGAAGGGGGCACCTCTCCTACGAGCAGTACTTC

clone size: NA
J gene: TRBJ2-3
V gene: TRBV7-8
D gene: TRBD2
CDR3 protein: CASSGTSGVGDTQYF
CDR3 DNA: TGTGCCAGCAGTGGGACTAGCGGGGTAGGGGATACGCAGTATTTT

clone size: NA
J gene: TRBJ2-7
V gene: TRBV12-3/TRBV12-4
D gene: NA
CDR3 protein: CASSLVGKTYEQYF
CDR3 DNA: TGTGCCAGCAGTTTAGTTGGGAAGACCTACGAGCAGTACTTC

clone size: NA
J gene: TRBJ1-2
V gene: TRBV4-3
D gene: NA
CDR3 protein: CASSLTGLDCYTF
CDR3 DNA: TGCGCCAGCAGCCTGACAGGATTAGATTGCTACACCTTC

clone size: NA
J gene: TRBJ2-6
V gene: TRBV12-3/TRBV12-4
D gene: NA
CDR3 protein: CASSLRASGANVLTF
CDR3 DNA: TGTGCCAGCAGTTTAAGGGCCTCAGGGGCCAACGTCCTGACTTTC

clone size: few
J gene: TRBJ2-7
V gene: TRBV5-6
D gene: NA
CDR3 protein: CASSLVAASYEQYF
CDR3 DNA: TGTGCCAGCAGCTTGGTTGCAGCTTCCTACGAGCAGTACTTC

clone size: NA
J gene: TRBJ2-5
V gene: TRBV24-1
D gene: NA
CDR3 protein: CATSDSTGTQYF
CDR3 DNA: TGTGCCACCAGTGACTCAACCGGGACCCAGTACTTC

clone size: NA
J gene: TRBJ2-7
V gene: TRBV6-6
D gene: NA
CDR3 protein: CASSQDGSYEQYF
CDR3 DNA: TGTGCCAGCAGTCAAGACGGCTCCTACGAGCAGTACTTC

clone size: few
J gene: TRBJ2-7
V gene: TRBV27
D gene: TRBD1
CDR3 protein: CASSLYRGPYEQYF
CDR3 DNA: TGTGCCAGCAGTTTATACAGGGGGCCCTACGAGCAGTACTTC

clone size: NA
J gene: TRBJ2-1
V gene: TRBV20-1
D gene: TRBD2
CDR3 protein: CSARDPGLAWGNEQFF
CDR3 DNA: TGCAGTGCTAGAGACCCGGGACTAGCCTGGGGCAATGAGCAGTTCTTC

clone size: NA
J gene: TRBJ2-7
V gene: TRBV5-1
D gene: NA
CDR3 protein: CASSPEGEGTYEQYF
CDR3 DNA: TGCGCCAGCAGCCCAGAGGGCGAAGGGACCTACGAGCAGTACTTC

clone size: few
J gene: TRBJ2-3
V gene: TRBV11-3
D gene: NA
CDR3 protein: CASRKEGGITDTQYF
CDR3 DNA: TGTGCCAGCAGAAAAGAGGGCGGCATCACAGATACGCAGTATTTT

clone size: few
J gene: TRBJ2-3
V gene: TRBV19
D gene: TRBD2
CDR3 protein: CASSPRLAATDTQYF
CDR3 DNA: TGTGCCAGTAGTCCAAGACTAGCCGCCACAGATACGCAGTATTTT

clone size: few
J gene: TRBJ2-5
V gene: TRBV20-1
D gene: TRBD2
CDR3 protein: CSARDLAGTSGGETQYF
CDR3 DNA: TGCAGTGCTAGAGATCTTGCTGGGACTAGCGGGGGAGAGACCCAGTACTTC

clone size: few
J gene: TRBJ2-7
V gene: TRBV4-3
D gene: TRBD2
CDR3 protein: CASSQEPTSLAGFPYEQYF
CDR3 DNA: TGCGCCAGCAGCCAAGAACCCACCAGCCTAGCGGGCTTCCCCTACGAGCAGTACTTC

clone size: few
J gene: TRBJ2-3
V gene: TRBV29-1
D gene: TRBD2
CDR3 protein: CSVAGTSFAPDTQYF
CDR3 DNA: TGCAGCGTCGCCGGGACTAGCTTCGCACCAGATACGCAGTATTTT

clone size: few
J gene: TRBJ2-1
V gene: TRBV6-1
D gene: NA
CDR3 protein: CASNGPYGDDEQFF
CDR3 DNA: TGTGCCAGCAATGGACCCTACGGGGACGATGAGCAGTTCTTC

clone size: NA
J gene: TRBJ2-1
V gene: TRBV10-3
D gene: TRBD2
CDR3 protein: CAISLTISGTSGNNEQFF
CDR3 DNA: TGTGCCATCAGCTTGACCATTTCGGGGACTAGCGGCAACAATGAGCAGTTCTTC

clone size: few
J gene: TRBJ2-1
V gene: TRBV29-1
D gene: NA
CDR3 protein: CSARNNEQFF
CDR3 DNA: TGCAGCGCCAGGAACAATGAGCAGTTCTTC

clone size: few
J gene: TRBJ2-7
V gene: TRBV9
D gene: TRBD2
CDR3 protein: CASSVGLAQASYEQYF
CDR3 DNA: TGTGCCAGCAGCGTAGGACTAGCGCAGGCCTCGTACGAGCAGTACTTC

clone size: few
J gene: TRBJ1-1
V gene: TRBV7-6
D gene: NA
CDR3 protein: CASSSSQGAEAFF
CDR3 DNA: TGTGCCAGCAGCTCTTCACAGGGCGCTGAAGCTTTCTTT

clone size: few
J gene: TRBJ1-6
V gene: TRBV5-1
D gene: NA
CDR3 protein: CASSSGSSGGALHF
CDR3 DNA: TGCGCCAGCAGCTCAGGCTCCTCCGGAGGGGCCCTCCACTTT

clone size: NA
J gene: TRBJ2-5
V gene: TRBV6-5
D gene: TRBD1
CDR3 protein: CASSHLWDRAGETQYF
CDR3 DNA: TGTGCCAGCAGTCATTTATGGGACAGGGCGGGAGAGACCCAGTACTTC

clone size: few
J gene: TRBJ2-1
V gene: TRBV3-1
D gene: TRBD2
CDR3 protein: CASSQDLLAMYNEQFF
CDR3 DNA: TGTGCCAGCAGCCAAGATCTACTAGCGATGTACAATGAGCAGTTCTTC

clone size: many
J gene: TRBJ2-2
V gene: TRBV7-9
D gene: NA
CDR3 protein: CASSSLRVSDTGELFF
CDR3 DNA: TGTGCCAGCAGCTCGCTGAGGGTTTCGGACACCGGGGAGCTGTTTTTT

clone size: many
J gene: TRBJ2-7
V gene: TRBV6-2/TRBV6-3
D gene: NA
CDR3 protein: CASSPPPGYEQYF
CDR3 DNA: TGTGCCAGCAGCCCCCCCCCGGGGTACGAGCAGTACTTC

clone size: many
J gene: TRBJ2-7
V gene: TRBV3-1
D gene: NA
CDR3 protein: CASSQEINYEQYF
CDR3 DNA: TGTGCCAGCAGCCAAGAAATCAACTACGAGCAGTACTTC

clone size: NA
J gene: TRBJ2-7
V gene: TRBV7-9
D gene: NA
CDR3 protein: CASSLSGLYYEQYF
CDR3 DNA: TGTGCCAGCAGCTTATCTGGACTATACTACGAGCAGTACTTC

clone size: few
J gene: TRBJ2-7
V gene: TRBV20-1
D gene: NA
CDR3 protein: CSAPGERTTYEQYF
CDR3 DNA: TGCAGTGCCCCGGGGGAGAGGACTACCTACGAGCAGTACTTC

clone size: many
J gene: TRBJ1-5
V gene: TRBV19
D gene: TRBD1
CDR3 protein: CASSIDDRARLGNQPQHF
CDR3 DNA: TGTGCCAGTAGTATAGACGACAGGGCCCGGTTGGGCAATCAGCCCCAGCATTTT

clone size: NA
J gene: TRBJ2-7
V gene: TRBV7-2
D gene: TRBD2
CDR3 protein: CASSLVAGGPRNEQYF
CDR3 DNA: TGTGCCAGCAGCTTAGTTGCGGGAGGGCCCAGGAACGAGCAGTACTTC

clone size: NA
J gene: TRBJ2-3
V gene: TRBV2
D gene: NA
CDR3 protein: CASSAGTLRPTDTQYF
CDR3 DNA: TGTGCCAGCAGTGCGGGGACTCTCCGACCCACAGATACGCAGTATTTT

clone size: few
J gene: TRBJ2-3
V gene: TRBV4-1
D gene: NA
CDR3 protein: CASSPSTRTDTQYF
CDR3 DNA: TGCGCCAGCAGCCCGTCGACCCGCACAGATACGCAGTATTTT

clone size: many
J gene: TRBJ2-7
V gene: TRBV7-9
D gene: NA
CDR3 protein: CASSSRGYEQYF
CDR3 DNA: TGTGCCAGCAGCAGTAGAGGCTACGAGCAGTACTTC

clone size: NA
J gene: TRBJ2-3
V gene: TRBV5-6
D gene: NA
CDR3 protein: CASSNPGSLISTDTQYF
CDR3 DNA: TGTGCCAGCAGCAACCCTGGGTCTCTGATTAGCACAGATACGCAGTATTTT

clone size: few
J gene: TRBJ2-7
V gene: TRBV9
D gene: NA
CDR3 protein: CASSVAAQGREQYF
CDR3 DNA: TGTGCCAGCAGCGTAGCCGCACAGGGCCGGGAGCAGTACTTC

clone size: NA
J gene: TRBJ1-2
V gene: TRBV15
D gene: TRBD1
CDR3 protein: CATSRGGTGGSYGYTF
CDR3 DNA: TGTGCCACCAGCAGAGGTGGGACAGGGGGCTCTTATGGCTACACCTTC

clone size: few
J gene: TRBJ2-7
V gene: TRBV5-6
D gene: NA
CDR3 protein: CASSLMAVPIYEQYF
CDR3 DNA: TGTGCCAGCAGCTTGATGGCGGTTCCTATCTACGAGCAGTACTTC